Below are 18 T cell receptor beta chains sequenced from a single sample in a study of T-cell memory formation after mild COVID-19. MiXCR, applied by TCRdb to the 5' RACE reads, yields one record per CDR3 protein. This sample yields 300,000 to 350,000 distinct CDR3 sequences, of which 13% are seen a single time; roughly a fifth belongs to the top ten. Source material: PBMCs or a T cell subset sorted from them (not recorded which). These receptors all stem from a man aged 18 to 30 who had mild COVID-19 (a few samples of this study predate the infection). Cell type and time point are not known.

This clonotype turned up a few times. This chain uses TRBV19 with TRBJ2-7; possible D gene TRBD2, 6 bases. The germline CDR1 and CDR2 sequences are LNHDA and SQIVND (reference sequence). Trimming left V 5 bases short and J 7 bases short, with 18 bases between. The CDR3 is 14 amino acids. In DNA form, the CDR3 reads TGTGCCAGTAGTCCCACGAGTAGGGGAGGAGAGCAGTACTTC. It yields the protein CASSPTSRGGEQYF.

This chain connects TRBV4-1 to TRBJ2-1, with D possibly TRBD2 on 6 matching bases. The CDR3 extends over 16 amino acids. CDR1 is MGHRA, CDR2 YSYEKL, per germline. V lost 1 base, J lost 4 bases, and 14 bases lay in between. Here the CDR3 DNA reads TGCGCCAGCAGCCAAGCCCTCCGGGGGAGTTACAATGAGCAGTTCTTC. Translated, it gives CASSQALRGSYNEQFF.

In regard to this clonotype: An end of the junction differs from the germline gene, which may be a read error. This rearrangement joins TRBV29-1 to TRBJ2-1; D unclear. Germline loops: CDR1 SQVTM, CDR2 ANQGSEA. This CDR3 spans 13 amino acids. The CDR3 sequence is CSVEPALGDEQLF. Here the CDR3 DNA reads TGCAGCGTTGAACCAGCGTTGGGCGATGAGCAGCTCTTC.

This clonotype was seen a handful of times. The genes are TRBV11-2 and TRBJ2-2; the match to TRBD2 covers 15 bases. In germline, CDR1 is SGHAT, CDR2 FQNNGV. The V gene end was trimmed by 3 bases and the J gene end by 4 bases; junction bases not matched to a gene: 9. This CDR3 has 19 residues. CDR3 residues: CASSLEPLGLAGGTGELFF. CDR3 coding DNA: TGTGCCAGCAGCTTGGAACCCTTGGGACTAGCGGGGGGCACCGGGGAGCTGTTTTTT.

This CDR3 is CAISEQGAMDEQYV. DNA of the CDR3: TGTGCCATCAGTGAGCAGGGGGCGATGGACGAGCAGTACGTC. The chain has TRBV10-3 and TRBJ2-7, with TRBD1 matching 8 bases. V shed 2 bases and J 5 bases; nucleotides not matched to a gene: 5. The CDR3 is 14 residues long. The germline gives CDR1 ENHRY, CDR2 SYGVKD.

This clonotype was recorded many times. One junction end disagrees with the germline gene, perhaps due to a read error. This chain links TRBV4-3 with TRBJ1-6; D is unclear. CDR1 and CDR2 from the germline V gene are LGHNA and YSLEER. This CDR3 spans 19 amino acids. CDR3 DNA: TGCGCCAGCAGCCAAGATACCGCCTCCGGTGGGTCCTTTAATTCACCCCTCCACTTT. Translating it yields CASSQDTASGGSFNSPLHF.

The chain carries TRBV18 and TRBJ2-7, with D possibly being TRBD1 (6 bases). The CDR3 has 17 amino acids. CDR1 and CDR2 (germline): KGHSH, LQKENI. V dropped 3 bases and J dropped 0 bases, with 18 bases sitting between them. In nucleotides, the CDR3 is TGTGCCAGCTCACCGCCGTCCACAGGGCCCCTCTCCTACGAGCAGTACTTC. Its protein product is CASSPPSTGPLSYEQYF.

The sample holds a few counts of this clonotype. The V gene is TRBV15, the J gene TRBJ2-7; D assignment may be TRBD1 or TRBD2 (5 bases each). CDR3 size: 15 residues. Germline CDR1 is LNHNV and CDR2 is YYDKDF (reference sequence). The germline V and J ends were trimmed by 6 bases and 3 bases, with 18 bases remaining between them. The DNA of the CDR3 is TGTGCCACCAGTCCCCCGGGGCGACAGAGCTACGAGCAGTACTTC. Its translation: CATSPPGRQSYEQYF.

Worth noting for this clonotype: Germline is not matched at one junction end, which may reflect a read error. The V gene is TRBV4-3, the J gene TRBJ1-2; 11 bases agree with TRBD1. The CDR3 length is 13 residues. Germline CDR1 LGHNA, CDR2 YSLEER. The CDR3 bases are TGCGCCAGCAGCCAATACAGGACAGGGGGCGAGGCCTTC. Its translation: CASSQYRTGGEAF.

The J gene is TRBJ2-7, the V gene TRBV28; D possibly matches TRBD1 or TRBD2 (6 bases each). V was cut by 3 bases and J by 0 bases, with 9 bases left in between. Germline-derived CDR1 and CDR2 are MDHEN and SYDVKM. This CDR3 comprises 14 residues. The CDR3 loop reads CASSFAGHSYEQYV. CDR3 DNA: TGTGCCAGCAGTTTCGCGGGACACTCCTACGAGCAGTACGTC.

In its sample, this clonotype was seen many times. The rearrangement uses TRBV5-1 and TRBJ1-2; D unresolved. The V gene's germline CDR1 is SGHRS and CDR2 YFSETQ. CDR3 size: 13 residues. V lost 0 bases to trimming and J lost 4 bases, with 7 bases between them. The CDR3 reads CASSLGRLYGYTF. The DNA for the CDR3 is TGCGCCAGCAGCTTGGGACGGCTCTATGGCTACACCTTC.

This clonotype showed up just a few times. The rearrangement uses TRBV4-3 and TRBJ1-2; TRBD1 agrees at 8 bases. Per the germline V gene, CDR1 is LGHNA and CDR2 is YSLEER. The CDR3 has 16 residues. J lost 4 bases, V lost 0 bases, and 7 bases had no gene match. CDR3 nucleotide sequence: TGCGCCAGCAGCCAAGAGCATCATACAGGGGGCTATGGCTACACCTTC. Protein product: CASSQEHHTGGYGYTF.

The chain has TRBV7-2 and TRBJ2-1, with TRBD2 matching 9 bases. The V gene end was trimmed by 3 bases and the J gene end by 4 bases; junction bases not matched to a gene: 7. Germline loops: CDR1 SGHTA, CDR2 FQGNSA. The CDR3 contains 16 residues. The CDR3 protein is CASSLTSGGPYNEQFF. The CDR3 nucleotides read TGTGCCAGCAGCTTGACGAGCGGGGGGCCATACAATGAGCAGTTCTTC.

This clonotype has a handful of counts. The J gene is TRBJ2-3, the V gene TRBV24-1, with 8 bases fitting TRBD2. The CDR3 covers 14 residues. The V gene's germline CDR1 is KGHDR and CDR2 SFDVKD. V shed 3 bases, J shed 3 bases, and the junction held 1 base outside the gene matches. The CDR3 coding sequence is TGTGCCACCAGTGATGGCGGGGGGACAGATACGCAGTATTTT. It encodes CATSDGGGTDTQYF.

This clonotype was counted many times. The rearrangement uses TRBV20-1 and TRBJ2-7, with D tentatively TRBD1 (5 bases). Germline-derived CDR1 and CDR2 are DFQATT and SNEGSKA (reference sequence). Trimming removed 0 bases from V and 9 bases from J, with 15 bases in between. The CDR3 spans 13 residues. The CDR3 DNA reads as TGCAGTGCTAGAGATCCGGCAGGGCTGGGGCAGTACTTC. It encodes CSARDPAGLGQYF.

V gene TRBV6-2 or TRBV6-3 combines with J gene TRBJ2-7, with TRBD1 matching 10 bases. Germline V gene data show CDR1 as MNHEY and CDR2 as SVGEGT. Trimming at V came to 0 bases and at J to 1 base, leaving 3 bases not matched to a gene. The CDR3 is 16 residues long. The CDR3 reads CASSYSRDRGSYEQYV. The CDR3 coding sequence is TGTGCCAGCAGTTACTCTCGGGACAGGGGATCCTACGAGCAGTACGTC.

The chain links TRBV12-3 or TRBV12-4 to TRBJ2-2, with 7 bases lining up with TRBD1. The CDR3 contains 15 residues. The junction had 6 bases not matched to a gene; V was cut back by 5 bases and J by 3 bases. The CDR3 DNA sequence: TGTGCCAGCAGTCCTCCGGGACAGTACACCGGGGAGCTGTTTTTT. Translation: CASSPPGQYTGELFF.

The chain recombines TRBV5-1 with TRBJ2-2; D may be TRBD2 (5 bases). V was trimmed by 4 bases and J by 5 bases, leaving 18 bases between them. The CDR3 is 16 residues long. Germline-derived CDR1 and CDR2 are SGHRS and YFSETQ. In DNA form, the CDR3 reads TGCGCCAGCAGCCCAAGAGGGCCCATGGGGACCGGGGAGCTGTTTTTT. Translating it yields CASSPRGPMGTGELFF.